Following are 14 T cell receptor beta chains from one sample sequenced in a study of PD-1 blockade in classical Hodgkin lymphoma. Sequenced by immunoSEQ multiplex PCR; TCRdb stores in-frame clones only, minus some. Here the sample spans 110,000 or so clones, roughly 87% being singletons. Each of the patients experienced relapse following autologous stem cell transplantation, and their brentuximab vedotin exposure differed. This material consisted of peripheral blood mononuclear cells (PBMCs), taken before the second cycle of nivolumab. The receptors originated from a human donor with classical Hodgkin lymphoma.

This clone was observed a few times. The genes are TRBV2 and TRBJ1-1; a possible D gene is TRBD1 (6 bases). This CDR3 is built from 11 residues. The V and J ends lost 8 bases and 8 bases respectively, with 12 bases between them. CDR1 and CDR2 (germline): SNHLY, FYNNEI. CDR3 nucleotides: TGTGCCAGCGCTGAACAGGGAGAAGCTTTCTTT. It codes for CASAEQGEAFF.

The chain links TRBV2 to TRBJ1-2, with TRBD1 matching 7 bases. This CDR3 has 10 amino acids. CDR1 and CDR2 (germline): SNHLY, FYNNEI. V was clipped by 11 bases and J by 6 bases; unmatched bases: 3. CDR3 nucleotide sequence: TGTGCCGTTACAGGGGATGGCTACACCTTC. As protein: CAVTGDGYTF. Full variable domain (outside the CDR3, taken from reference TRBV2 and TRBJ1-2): EPEVTQTPSHQVTQMGQEVILRCVPISNHLYFYWYRQILGQKVEFLVSFYNNEISEKSEIFDDQFSVERPDGSNFTLKIRSTKLEDSAMYFCAVTGDGYTFGSGTRLTVV.

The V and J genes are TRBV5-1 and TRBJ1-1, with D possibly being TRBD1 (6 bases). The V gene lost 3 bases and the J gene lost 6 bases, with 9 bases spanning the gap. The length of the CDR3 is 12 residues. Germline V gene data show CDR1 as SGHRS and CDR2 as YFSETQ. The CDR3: CASSYGQSEAFF. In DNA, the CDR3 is TGCGCCAGCAGCTACGGACAGTCTGAAGCTTTCTTT. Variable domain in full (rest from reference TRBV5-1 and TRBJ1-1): KAGVTQTPRYLIKTRGQQVTLSCSPISGHRSVSWYQQTPGQGLQFLFEYFSETQRNKGNFPGRFSGRQFSNSRSEMNVSTLELGDSALYLCASSYGQSEAFFGQGTRLTVV.

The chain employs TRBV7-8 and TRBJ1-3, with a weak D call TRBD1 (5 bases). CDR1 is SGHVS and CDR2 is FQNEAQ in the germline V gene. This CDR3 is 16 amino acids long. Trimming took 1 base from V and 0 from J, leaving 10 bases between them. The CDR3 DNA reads TGTGCCAGCAGCTTAGTGGACATGAGCTCTGGAAACACCATATATTTT. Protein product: CASSLVDMSSGNTIYF.

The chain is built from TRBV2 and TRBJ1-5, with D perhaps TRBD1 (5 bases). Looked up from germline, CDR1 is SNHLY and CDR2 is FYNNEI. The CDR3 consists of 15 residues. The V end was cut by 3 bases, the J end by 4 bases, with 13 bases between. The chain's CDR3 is CASSDLGTPNQPQHF. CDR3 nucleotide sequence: TGTGCCAGCAGTGACTTAGGGACTCCTAATCAGCCCCAGCATTTT.

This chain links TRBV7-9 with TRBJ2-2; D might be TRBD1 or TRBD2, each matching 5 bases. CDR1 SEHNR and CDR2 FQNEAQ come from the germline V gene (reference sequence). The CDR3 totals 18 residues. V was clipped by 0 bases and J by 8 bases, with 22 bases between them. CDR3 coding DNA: TGTGCCAGCAGCTTAGCTCTTTCCAGGGACCGGAGATCTGGGGAGCTGTTTTTT. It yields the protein CASSLALSRDRRSGELFF. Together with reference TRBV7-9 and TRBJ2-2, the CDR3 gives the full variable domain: DTGVSQNPRHKITKRGQNVTFRCDPISEHNRLYWYRQTLGQGPEFLTYFQNEAQLEKSRLLSDRFSAERPKGSFSTLEIQRTEQGDSAMYLCASSLALSRDRRSGELFFGEGSRLTVL.

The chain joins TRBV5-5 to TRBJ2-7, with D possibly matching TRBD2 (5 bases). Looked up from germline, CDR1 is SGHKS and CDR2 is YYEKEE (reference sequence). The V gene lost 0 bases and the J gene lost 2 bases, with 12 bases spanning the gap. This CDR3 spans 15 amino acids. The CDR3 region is CASSLVPGNAYEQYF. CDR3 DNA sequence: TGTGCCAGCAGCTTGGTACCGGGGAATGCCTACGAGCAGTACTTC. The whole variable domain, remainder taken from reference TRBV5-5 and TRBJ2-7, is DAGVTQSPTHLIKTRGQQVTLRCSPISGHKSVSWYQQVLGQGPQFIFQYYEKEERGRGNFPDRFSARQFPNYSSELNVNALLLGDSALYLCASSLVPGNAYEQYFGPGTRLTVT.

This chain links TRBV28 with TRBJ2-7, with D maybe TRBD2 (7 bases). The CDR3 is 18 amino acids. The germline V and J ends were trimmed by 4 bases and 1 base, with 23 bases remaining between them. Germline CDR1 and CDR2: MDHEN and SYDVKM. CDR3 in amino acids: CASSWGGKNRVRSYEQYF. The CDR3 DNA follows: TGTGCCAGCAGTTGGGGGGGAAAAAACAGGGTTCGGTCCTACGAGCAGTACTTC. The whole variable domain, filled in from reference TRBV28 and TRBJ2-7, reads DVKVTQSSRYLVKRTGEKVFLECVQDMDHENMFWYRQDPGLGLRLIYFSYDVKMKEKGDIPEGYSVSREKKERFSLILESASTNQTSMYLCASSWGGKNRVRSYEQYFGPGTRLTVT.

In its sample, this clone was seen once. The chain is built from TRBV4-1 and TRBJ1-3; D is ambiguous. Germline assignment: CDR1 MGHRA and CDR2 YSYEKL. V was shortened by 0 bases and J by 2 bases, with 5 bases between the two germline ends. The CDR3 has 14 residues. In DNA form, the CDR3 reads TGCGCCAGCAGCCAAGAACGGACTGGAAACACCATATATTTT. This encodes CASSQERTGNTIYF.

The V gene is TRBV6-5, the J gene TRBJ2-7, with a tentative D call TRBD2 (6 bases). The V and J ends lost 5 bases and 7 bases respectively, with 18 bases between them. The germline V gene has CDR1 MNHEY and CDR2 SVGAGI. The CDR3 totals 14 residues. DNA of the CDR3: TGTGCCAGCAGTGCATCCGGGACTCAATGGGAGCAGTACTTC. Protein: CASSASGTQWEQYF.

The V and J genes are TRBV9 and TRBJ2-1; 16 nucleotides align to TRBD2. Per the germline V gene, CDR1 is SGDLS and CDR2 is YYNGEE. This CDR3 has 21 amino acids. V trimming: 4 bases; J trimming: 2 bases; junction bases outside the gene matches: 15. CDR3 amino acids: CASSPRPGTSGRGAPYNEQFF. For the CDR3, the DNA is TGTGCCAGCAGCCCGCGTCCCGGGACTAGCGGGAGGGGTGCGCCCTACAATGAGCAGTTCTTC.

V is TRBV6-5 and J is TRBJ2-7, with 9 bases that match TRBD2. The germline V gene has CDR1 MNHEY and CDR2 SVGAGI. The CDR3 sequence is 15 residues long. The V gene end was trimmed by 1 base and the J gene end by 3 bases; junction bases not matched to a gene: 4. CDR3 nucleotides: TGTGCCAGCAGTTACTTGGCTAGCGGGATCTACGAGCAGTACTTC. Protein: CASSYLASGIYEQYF.

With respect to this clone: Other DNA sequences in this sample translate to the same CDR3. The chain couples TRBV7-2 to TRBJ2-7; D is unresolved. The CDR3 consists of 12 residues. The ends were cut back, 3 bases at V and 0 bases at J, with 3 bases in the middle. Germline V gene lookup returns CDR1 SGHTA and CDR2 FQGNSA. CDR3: CASSFSSYEQYF. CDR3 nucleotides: TGTGCCAGCAGCTTTAGCTCCTACGAGCAGTACTTC.

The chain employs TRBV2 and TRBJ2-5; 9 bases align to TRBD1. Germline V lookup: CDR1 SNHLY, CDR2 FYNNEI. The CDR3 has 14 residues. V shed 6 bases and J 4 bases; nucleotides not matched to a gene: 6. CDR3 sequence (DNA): TGTGCCAGCAGCGCGGACAGGGGAAGAGAGACCCAGTACTTC. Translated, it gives CASSADRGRETQYF.